This T cell receptor beta chain was retrieved from a study of shared clonotypes between healthy human individuals (dated by TCRdb to 2018 to 2020). With regard to the full study: The cohort included three men and two women between 18 and 49 years of age. Each donor's leukapheresis produced roughly between roughly 0.94 and 9.5 billion PBMCs. For each donor, three plates each were used for CD4 naive and CD4 memory, two plates were used for CD8 naive, and one plate was used for CD8 memory. To increase sequencing depth and limit assay-specific biases, different laboratories used diverse techniques to prepare libraries and sequence TCR repertoires. To estimate repertoire size and how much clonotypes are shared between individuals, the study performed deep sequencing of blood TCR repertoires from a handful of healthy adults.

The donors were healthy, HIV-negative adults who had no recently reported acute infections or vaccinations. Only Caucasian adults living in Nashville, Tennessee, USA were represented among the donors. CD4+ T cells were enriched by magnetic negative selection; naive cells were then positively selected on CD45RA, and the negative fraction formed the memory subset. Blood was obtained by leukapheresis, after which PBMCs were separated by Ficoll-Histopaque density gradient centrifugation and cryopreserved in liquid nitrogen vapor phase. Purity and quantity of every magnetically sorted T cell population were checked by analytical flow cytometry. Genomic DNA was isolated from every sorted fraction and measured by UV absorbance on a Nanodrop 2000c. Points on this clone: Its binding antigen is unknown. No clone much larger than this one lies a single base away; base qualities are absent.

V has 5 bases trimmed and J has 3 bases trimmed; junction bases matching no gene number 8. The CDR1 and CDR2 encoded by the germline V gene are LGHNA and YNFKEQ. The CDR3 measures 15 amino acids from cysteine to phenylalanine. Only the CDR3 region is kept as DNA, spanning 45 bases read in frame from base 1. Study-level results and caveats: Naive subsets generally had larger estimated clonotype richness than memory subsets did. Because the study included only a small number of donors, the genetic and exposure-history diversity represented was limited. Compared with non-shared clonotypes, the clonotypes found in all four sorted-subset donors had higher generation probabilities. Sampling was limited to blood, and TCR repertoires in tissue likely differ from TCR repertoires in blood. About 5% of naive CD4, approximately 3.7% of naive CD8, about 2.1% of memory CD4, and 0.4% of memory CD8 clonotypes were shared across several donors. Pairwise subsampling led to the expectation that sequencing depth would affect the degree of clonotype sharing among donors. Incomplete sequencing was indicated by rarefaction of sorted-subset datasets, despite the large sequencing depth.

TCR CDR3 regions were amplified from genomic DNA by multiplex PCR using the deep immunoSEQ assay. For each cell subset, the extracted genomic DNA was distributed evenly across all wells of several immunoSEQ 96-well plates, and each plate served as one replicate. For sorted subsets, approximately 190 ng of genomic DNA, equivalent to 25,000 to 35,000 T cell genomes, went into each replicate PCR. Purified libraries were measured with a Qubit 3.0 fluorometer, size-checked on a Bioanalyzer 2100, and measured again with the KAPA Library Quantification kit. A separate single-read 150-cycle Illumina NextSeq 550 flow cell was used to sequence each immunoSEQ 96-well plate. On the study's bioinformatics: Because only junctional sequences without quality scores were contained in the immunoSEQ output, filtering matching that applied to full-length reads could not be performed. To assign V/J genes and CDR3, sequences were annotated using PyIR, a Python wrapper for IgBLAST v1.9, with IMGT germline references. Reads with weak V/J assignments (E-value above 1e-6), missing CDR3, stop codons, out-of-frame junctions, or ambiguous translated residues were removed. V3J clonotypes were defined by identical inferred V gene, J gene, and CDR3 amino acid sequence. Percentage overlap between repertoires was calculated by dividing the number of shared unique clonotypes by the size of the smaller repertoire. Repertoire richness was assessed with RTK rarefaction, the Chao1 estimator, and Recon v2.1 estimates of unobserved clonotypes. Generation probabilities for all TCRbeta clonotypes obtained by the gDNA method from four donors were computed using OLGA. Imported from immuneACCESS, the table was reduced by TCRdb to in-frame sequences with V and J called. These copies leave out some clones; in studies compared against another copy, an unresolved V gene accounts for under half, and the cause of the remainder is not known. That table supplies the V and J calls and clone size; D and trimming were determined from the DNA. For this sample the table gives about 1.1 million clones, of which 77% were detected only once. The ten largest clones take up 0.89% of the sample.

This receptor was identified in a man younger than 35 in good health. Some clones in this sample may be carry-over from other donors' samples. The sequenced material came from memory CD4+ T cells from PBMCs. The cell subset or site tag for this specimen amounts to: CD45RA-negative fraction. The chain is encoded by TRBV4-2 joined to TRBJ2-7, with TRBD2 matching 9 junction bases. This receptor has the CDR3 CASSSYSGGYYEQYF. The sequence in DNA is TGTGCCAGCAGCTCCTATAGCGGGGGTTACTACGAGCAGTACTTC.